The clone carrying this T cell receptor (beta chain) was detected many times. Construction of the TCRbeta library involved unique molecular identifiers. TCRdb called the PCR reads again in MiXCR, with one record for every CDR3 protein. The profile covers 350,000 to 450,000 distinct CDR3 sequences, with more than 10% appearing a single time and around 4.1% taken by the ten largest. Between the trimmed V and J ends, which lost 4 bases and 12 bases, there was a span of 14 bases. The germline CDR1 and CDR2 sequences are SGHDT and YYEEEE. This CDR3 is 11 amino acids long. This sample was included in a study of T-cell reconstitution after alpha-beta-depleted transplantation in children.

The sequence was collected from a human donor who donated a stem cell graft to a child with Fanconi anemia. The specimen comprised PBMCs, sampled from the stem cell graft. The rearrangement uses TRBV5-6 and TRBJ2-7; unclear D gene. The CDR3 DNA is TGTGCCAGCAGCCTACAGTCCCTGACGTACTTC. It yields the protein CASSLQSLTYF.